The 18 T cell receptor beta chains given below trace back to one sample, sequenced in a study of blood T cell repertoires in COVID-19. The assay was immunoSEQ multiplex PCR, and TCRdb's table has in-frame clones only and misses some. This repertoire shows approximately 100,000 clones, 70% to 85% found once; its top ten account for around 9.3%. The sample was peripheral blood. All receptors derive from a man in his 70s with acute or convalescent COVID-19.

The chain has TRBV5-1 and TRBJ2-1, with 9 bases that match TRBD2. This CDR3 has 15 residues. Germline CDR1 reads SGHRS; CDR2 reads YFSETQ. V was pared by 1 base and J by 9 bases, with 8 bases of the junction left unmatched. The CDR3 loop is CASSLILAGSVEQFF. CDR3 nucleotides: TGCGCCAGCAGCTTGATCCTAGCGGGGTCTGTTGAGCAGTTCTTC.

The chain employs TRBV6-5 and TRBJ1-4; D possibly corresponds to TRBD1 (5 bases). Germline V lookup: CDR1 MNHEY, CDR2 SVGAGI. Trimming pared 6 bases from V and 6 bases from J, leaving 14 bases between. This CDR3 contains 14 residues. Written as DNA, the CDR3 is TGTGCCAGCAGAGATCAGGGCTTGTATGAAAAACTGTTTTTT. It translates to CASRDQGLYEKLFF.

The chain combines TRBV12-3 or TRBV12-4 with TRBJ1-2; 7 nucleotides agree with TRBD1. CDR3 length equals 13 residues. V shed 3 bases and J 5 bases; nucleotides not matched to a gene: 3. The CDR3 sequence: CASSFAGGYGYTF. In nucleotides, the CDR3 is TGTGCCAGCAGTTTTGCAGGGGGATATGGCTACACCTTC.

The rearrangement joins TRBV24-1 to TRBJ1-1; 8 bases line up with TRBD1. Unmatched junction bases numbered 8, after V lost 7 bases and J lost 2 bases. Germline V gene lookup returns CDR1 KGHDR and CDR2 SFDVKD. This CDR3 has 15 residues. The CDR3 protein is CATRTGTGTNTEAFF. Written as DNA, the CDR3 is TGTGCCACCAGAACCGGGACAGGTACCAACACTGAAGCTTTCTTT.

This clone was detected only once. The genes are TRBV28 and TRBJ1-5, with TRBD1 as a possible D gene (5 bases). This CDR3 is 16 amino acids long. Trimming cost V 3 bases and J 2 bases, with 14 bases left between them. CDR1 is MDHEN and CDR2 is SYDVKM in the germline V gene. The chain's CDR3 is CASSFRQPRGNQPQHF. DNA of the CDR3: TGTGCCAGCAGTTTCAGACAGCCTAGGGGCAATCAGCCCCAGCATTTT.

The chain recombines TRBV24-1 with TRBJ1-5, with TRBD1 as a possible D gene (5 bases). Between the trimmed V and J ends, which lost 8 bases and 11 bases, there was a span of 18 bases. The CDR3 extends over 13 amino acids. Germline CDR1 is KGHDR and CDR2 is SFDVKD. CDR3 protein: CATTDNTGTAQHF. CDR3 nucleotide sequence: TGTGCCACCACCGATAATACAGGCACAGCCCAGCATTTT.

This CDR3 reads CASSQEGGGNSEQFF. In DNA form, the CDR3 reads TGTGCCAGCAGCCAAGAAGGCGGGGGCAACAGTGAGCAGTTCTTC. The rearrangement links TRBV4-2 to TRBJ2-1, with TRBD2 as a possible D gene (7 bases). Looked up from germline, CDR1 is LGHNA and CDR2 is YNFKEQ. This CDR3 region has 15 residues. Trimming took 0 bases from V and 9 from J, leaving 15 bases between them.

This chain uses TRBV5-1 with TRBJ1-2; 10 nucleotides line up with TRBD1. The CDR3 totals 15 residues. The V and J ends lost 4 bases and 4 bases, in that order; junction bases with no gene match: 7. In germline, CDR1 is SGHRS, CDR2 YFSETQ. Written as DNA, the CDR3 is TGCGCCAGCAGCACCGACAGGGGGCGGGGCTATGGCTACACCTTC. Its protein is CASSTDRGRGYGYTF.

The J gene is TRBJ2-1, the V gene TRBV18, with a weak D call TRBD2 (6 bases). This CDR3 has 15 residues. CDR1 is KGHSH, CDR2 LQKENI, per germline. V was pared by 2 bases and J by 7 bases, with 15 bases between. As DNA, the CDR3 is TGTGCCAGCTCACCAACAATAGCGGAGCTTAATGAGCAGTTCTTC. As protein: CASSPTIAELNEQFF.

The chain carries TRBV7-6 and TRBJ2-1; 7 bases line up with TRBD2. The V and J ends lost 5 bases and 8 bases, in that order; junction bases with no gene match: 9. This CDR3 has 14 residues. The germline gives CDR1 SGHVS, CDR2 FNYEAQ. CDR3 amino acids: CASSDGLAGDEQFF. The CDR3 nucleotides read TGTGCCAGCAGCGACGGACTGGCGGGAGATGAGCAGTTCTTC.

This clone was counted only a few times. The genes are TRBV7-3 and TRBJ2-3, with D possibly matching TRBD2 (5 bases). Trimming pared 2 bases from V and 0 bases from J, leaving 9 bases between. Germline V CDR1 and CDR2: SGHTA, FQGTGA. The CDR3 totals 15 residues. For the CDR3, the DNA is TGTGCCAGCAGCTTATTGCGGGCCAGCACAGATACGCAGTATTTT. Its translation: CASSLLRASTDTQYF.

The V call is TRBV30, the J call TRBJ1-1; D is unclear. V lost 5 bases and J lost 1, with 11 bases in between. CDR1 is GTSNPN and CDR2 is SVGIG in the germline V gene (reference sequence). The CDR3 is 13 residues long. The CDR3 sequence is CAWVAGSNTEAFF. In DNA form, the CDR3 reads TGTGCCTGGGTGGCGGGCTCGAACACTGAAGCTTTCTTT.

The rearrangement uses TRBV9 and TRBJ1-3; D possibly corresponds to TRBD1 (6 bases). The CDR3 length is 15 residues. Germline CDR1 is SGDLS and CDR2 is YYNGEE. With 3 bases removed from V and 3 bases from J, the gap between germline ends came to 13 bases. CDR3 DNA sequence: TGTGCCAGCAGCGGGAGGACAGCCCTTGGAAACACCATATATTTT. It is translated as CASSGRTALGNTIYF.

This clone was recorded a few times. V usage is TRBV7-9 and J usage is TRBJ1-4; 7 nucleotides line up with TRBD1. The junction had 0 bases not matched to a gene; V was cut back by 3 bases and J by 8 bases. Germline CDR1 and CDR2: SEHNR and FQNEAQ (reference sequence). CDR3 length: 12 amino acids. The CDR3 bases are TGTGCCAGCAGCTTGGACAGGGAAAAACTGTTTTTT. Translating gives CASSLDREKLFF.

This sequence joins TRBV20-1 and TRBJ2-3; D is ambiguous. Germline-derived CDR1 and CDR2 are DFQATT and SNEGSKA (reference sequence). This CDR3 region has 16 residues. The V and J ends lost 3 bases and 1 base respectively, with 17 bases between them. The DNA of the CDR3 is TGCAGTGCTAGTTTGGCGGCCCCCCCTGGCACAGATACGCAGTATTTT. Protein: CSASLAAPPGTDTQYF.

The gene calls are TRBV5-1 and TRBJ2-4, with 7 bases that match TRBD1. Trimming removed 0 bases from V and 12 bases from J; junction bases left unmatched: 9. This CDR3 is 14 amino acids long. In germline, CDR1 is SGHRS, CDR2 YFSETQ. The chain's CDR3 is CASSLGWQGEDQYF. Written as DNA, the CDR3 is TGCGCCAGCAGCTTGGGTTGGCAGGGGGAAGATCAGTACTTC.

The chain joins TRBV14 to TRBJ2-6; TRBD1 matches at 8 bases. Germline V gives CDR1 SGHDN, CDR2 FVKESK. The V segment lost 2 bases and the J segment 4 bases; nucleotides outside the gene matches: 10. There are 18 residues in the CDR3. Here the CDR3 DNA reads TGTGCCAGCAGCCAATGGGGCAGGGGGCGCCTGGGGGCCAACGTCCTGACTTTC. Encoded protein: CASSQWGRGRLGANVLTF.

The chain is built from TRBV3-1 (or the pseudogene TRBV3-2) and TRBJ2-1, with TRBD2 matching 11 bases. This CDR3 has 16 amino acids. Germline values: CDR1 LGHDT, CDR2 YNNKEL (reference sequence). Trimming removed 0 bases from V and 4 bases from J; junction bases left unmatched: 2. CDR3 protein: CASSQEGTSGYNEQFF. The CDR3 DNA follows: TGTGCCAGCAGCCAAGAGGGGACTAGCGGATACAATGAGCAGTTCTTC.